What follows are 18 T cell receptor beta chains derived from one specimen sequenced in a study of lymphopenia after photon versus proton radiotherapy. Produced via immunoSEQ multiplex PCR; TCRdb's table is partial and in-frame only. The table includes tens of thousands of clones, about 86% detected once. The specimen was peripheral blood, collected from a patient treated with proton-based radiotherapy. The receptors were sampled from a woman in her sixties or seventies with pancreatic cancer. Some clones in this sample may be carry-over from other donors' samples.

The chain combines TRBV19 with TRBJ1-3; TRBD1 aligns across 9 bases. This CDR3 comprises 15 residues. Trimming took 6 bases from V and 1 from J; bases not matched to a gene: 4. Germline-derived CDR1 and CDR2 are LNHDA and SQIVND (reference sequence). This CDR3 reads CASRTQGASGNTIYF. CDR3 sequence (DNA): TGTGCCAGTAGGACACAGGGGGCGTCTGGAAACACCATATATTTT.

The V and J genes are TRBV18 and TRBJ2-7; the match to TRBD2 covers 13 bases. CDR3 size: 16 residues. J was trimmed by 7 bases and V by 1 base; bases with no gene match: 7. The germline V gene encodes CDR1 KGHSH and CDR2 LQKENI. The CDR3 protein is CASSPLTSGRASEQYF. The CDR3 region has the DNA TGTGCCAGCTCACCACTTACTAGCGGGAGGGCCTCGGAGCAGTACTTC.

The chain combines TRBV28 with TRBJ2-3; TRBD1 matches at 7 bases. Per the germline V gene, CDR1 is MDHEN and CDR2 is SYDVKM. CDR3 size: 13 residues. V was pared by 6 bases and J by 5 bases, with 5 bases of the junction left unmatched. The CDR3 sequence: CASRKGAGDTQYF. CDR3 bases: TGTGCCAGCAGGAAGGGGGCGGGAGATACGCAGTATTTT.

The genes are TRBV28 and TRBJ2-3; 7 bases align to TRBD2. The CDR3 contains 15 residues. The V gene end was trimmed by 2 bases and the J gene end by 0 bases; junction bases not matched to a gene: 2. The germline gives CDR1 MDHEN, CDR2 SYDVKM. As DNA, the CDR3 is TGTGCCAGCAGTTTAGCGGGAGCTAGCACAGATACGCAGTATTTT. It yields the protein CASSLAGASTDTQYF.

The count of this clone is one. The genes are TRBV6-6 and TRBJ1-1; a possible D gene is TRBD1 (6 bases). The V end was cut by 0 bases, the J end by 8 bases, with 16 bases between. The CDR3 is made up of 15 amino acids. CDR1 and CDR2 from the germline V gene are MNHNY and SVGAGI (reference sequence). In nucleotides, the CDR3 is TGTGCCAGCAGTTACTCAGGGGGGCAAGGTAACGAAGCTTTCTTT. This gives the protein CASSYSGGQGNEAFF.

The chain carries TRBV6-5 and TRBJ2-5; tentatively, D is TRBD2 (6 bases). V dropped 5 bases and J dropped 6 bases, with 16 bases sitting between them. This CDR3 is built from 14 residues. Germline loops: CDR1 MNHEY, CDR2 SVGAGI. CDR3 DNA: TGTGCCAGCAGTCCCACTCAGGGCGGGAAGACCCAGTACTTC. It is translated as CASSPTQGGKTQYF.

The chain links TRBV7-2 to TRBJ2-1, with 7 bases identical to TRBD2. The CDR3 consists of 16 residues. The germline V gene encodes CDR1 SGHTA and CDR2 FQGNSA. V dropped 4 bases and J dropped 1; count of bases not matched to a gene: 7. Here the CDR3 reads CASSSQGAGSYNEQFF. The CDR3 DNA sequence: TGTGCCAGCAGCTCCCAGGGAGCGGGGTCCTACAATGAGCAGTTCTTC.

The chain carries TRBV5-1 and TRBJ2-3; 7 bases map to TRBD1. Unmatched junction bases numbered 6, after V lost 1 base and J lost 4 bases. The CDR3 contains 15 residues. Germline V gene sequence: CDR1 SGHRS, CDR2 YFSETQ. The CDR3, as DNA: TGCGCCAGCAGCTTGACGGGACAGTGGGCAGATACGCAGTATTTT. Amino acid sequence: CASSLTGQWADTQYF. The variable domain in full, completed from reference TRBV5-1 and TRBJ2-3, reads KAGVTQTPRYLIKTRGQQVTLSCSPISGHRSVSWYQQTPGQGLQFLFEYFSETQRNKGNFPGRFSGRQFSNSRSEMNVSTLELGDSALYLCASSLTGQWADTQYFGPGTRLTVL.

The rearrangement links TRBV5-4 to TRBJ2-7; D is unclear. CDR3 length: 13 amino acids. The germline V and J ends were trimmed by 0 bases and 2 bases, with 6 bases remaining between them. CDR1 SGHNT and CDR2 YYREEE come from the germline V gene (reference sequence). Here the CDR3 reads CASSLVQTYEQYF. CDR3 DNA sequence: TGTGCCAGCAGCTTGGTCCAAACCTACGAGCAGTACTTC.

The J gene is TRBJ2-5, the V gene TRBV5-4; 8 bases are a match to TRBD1. This CDR3 is built from 13 residues. The germline V gene has CDR1 SGHNT and CDR2 YYREEE (reference sequence). The ends lost 5 bases at V and 4 bases at J; junction bases unmatched: 4. The CDR3 reads CASSMDRAETQYF. The CDR3 DNA follows: TGTGCCAGCAGTATGGACAGGGCAGAGACCCAGTACTTC.

The CDR3 loop reads CASSPGLDSPLHF. DNA for the CDR3: TGTGCCAGCAGCCCTGGACTGGATTCACCCCTCCACTTT. The rearrangement joins TRBV27 to TRBJ1-6; D gene unclear. The CDR3 is 13 residues long. Trimming cost V 6 bases and J 8 bases, with 11 bases left between them. Per germline, CDR1 MNHEY and CDR2 SMNVEV (reference sequence).

The gene calls are TRBV6-1 and TRBJ2-5; a possible D gene is TRBD1 (5 bases). With 2 bases removed from V and 5 bases from J, the gap between germline ends came to 15 bases. The CDR3 spans 15 residues. Per the germline V gene, CDR1 is MNHNS and CDR2 is SASEGT. This CDR3 is CASSESPRKGETQYF. CDR3 sequence (DNA): TGTGCCAGCAGTGAAAGTCCCAGGAAGGGGGAGACCCAGTACTTC.

V usage is TRBV5-1 and J usage is TRBJ1-5; D unclear. Per germline, CDR1 SGHRS and CDR2 YFSETQ. There are 14 residues in the CDR3. The ends were cut back, 0 bases at V and 5 bases at J, with 9 bases in the middle. The CDR3 loop is CASSLGPLDQPQHF. In nucleotides, the CDR3 is TGCGCCAGCAGCTTGGGCCCCCTGGATCAGCCCCAGCATTTT.

The chain carries TRBV7-9 and TRBJ1-1, with D perhaps matching TRBD1 (5 bases). CDR3 length: 14 residues. Germline V gene data show CDR1 as SEHNR and CDR2 as FQNEAQ (reference sequence). Trimming shortened V by 4 bases and J by 1 base, and 10 bases separated the two germline ends. The CDR3 coding sequence is TGTGCCAGCAGCTCGGGACTTCCGAACACTGAAGCTTTCTTT. This translates into CASSSGLPNTEAFF.

V is TRBV19 and J is TRBJ1-1; maybe TRBD1 (5 bases). The length of the CDR3 is 14 residues. The germline V and J ends were trimmed by 4 bases and 4 bases, with 13 bases remaining between them. Germline-derived CDR1 and CDR2 are LNHDA and SQIVND (reference sequence). The CDR3: CASSSSGGGTEAFF. The CDR3 nucleotides are TGTGCCAGTAGTAGCTCGGGGGGGGGCACTGAAGCTTTCTTT.

The chain carries TRBV11-3 and TRBJ2-1; 12 positions match TRBD2. Germline trimming cut 1 base from V and 6 bases from J; bases unmatched to any gene: 13. The CDR3 is made up of 19 amino acids. Germline V gene lookup returns CDR1 SGHNT and CDR2 YENEEA. Written as DNA, the CDR3 is TGTGCCAGCAGCTTAGGGCGCTCTAGCGGGAGGGCCATGTCCAATGAGCAGTTCTTC. Protein sequence: CASSLGRSSGRAMSNEQFF.

This clone was seen a single time. The genes are TRBV11-3 and TRBJ2-5; 10 nucleotides line up with TRBD2. CDR3 length: 16 amino acids. Trimming cost V 1 base and J 2 bases; bases outside gene matches: 4. From germline, CDR1 is SGHNT and CDR2 YENEEA. The CDR3 nucleotides are TGTGCCAGCAGCTTAGGGGCACTAGCGGGACAAGAGACCCAGTACTTC. Amino acid sequence: CASSLGALAGQETQYF.

The chain has TRBV5-1 and TRBJ2-3, with TRBD2 identical over 11 bases. The J segment lost 0 bases and the V segment lost 4 bases, leaving 4 bases of the junction unmatched. The CDR3 sequence is 16 residues long. CDR1 is SGHRS, CDR2 YFSETQ, per germline. CDR3 region: CASSPGLAGSTDTQYF. CDR3 bases: TGCGCCAGCAGCCCCGGACTAGCGGGTAGCACAGATACGCAGTATTTT.